This T cell receptor (beta chain) was captured in a study of blood T cell repertoires in COVID-19. Study-level background: T cells, B-cell-depleted T cells, or PBMCs supplied cDNA or gDNA.

Methods used by the authors: Using reference gene primer amplification, nucleated cell counts were estimated. The method was immunoSEQ multiplex PCR; TCRdb's version includes in-frame clones alone and lacks a portion of them. V and J calls and clone size are those listed in that table; D and trimming were worked out from the DNA. This table holds around 430,000 clones, 88% found once. The ends were cut back, 3 bases at V and 4 bases at J, with 12 bases in the middle. The length of the CDR3 is 13 residues. The germline gives CDR1 GTSNPN, CDR2 SVGIG (reference sequence). Enrollment of patients from Seattle took place during active infection, with longitudinal follow-up.

This chain uses TRBV30 with TRBJ1-1; D is perhaps TRBD1 (6 bases). This TCR derives from a woman aged 45 to 65 with COVID-19, enrolled during active disease. Sequenced sample: peripheral blood. CDR3 sequence reads: CAWRPPGATEAFF. In DNA, the CDR3 is TGTGCCTGGAGGCCCCCAGGGGCCACTGAAGCTTTCTTT.